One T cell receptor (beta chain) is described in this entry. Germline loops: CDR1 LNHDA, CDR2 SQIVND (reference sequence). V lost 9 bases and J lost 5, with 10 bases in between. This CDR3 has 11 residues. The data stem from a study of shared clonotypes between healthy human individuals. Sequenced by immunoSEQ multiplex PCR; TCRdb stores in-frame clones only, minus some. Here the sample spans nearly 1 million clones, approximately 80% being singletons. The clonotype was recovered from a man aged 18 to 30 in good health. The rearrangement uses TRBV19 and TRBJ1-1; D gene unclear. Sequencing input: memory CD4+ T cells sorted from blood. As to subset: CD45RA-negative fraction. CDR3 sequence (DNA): TGTGCCAGCGCCTATAGGACTGAAGCTTTCTTT. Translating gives CASAYRTEAFF.